The present T cell receptor (beta chain) was sequenced within a study of breast tumors, draining lymph nodes, adjacent tissues. Findings and limits, study-wide: Most tumor T cells seemingly derive from lymph node, then expand in tumor. Luminal-like breast cancer showed significantly greater tumor-nontumor repertoire similarity than basal-like breast cancer did.

V lost 3 bases, J lost 6 bases, and 17 bases stayed unmatched. The CDR3 has 19 residues. TCRdb itself ran the multiplex PCR reads through MiXCR, one entry per CDR3 protein. The data hold 140,000 or so distinct CDR3 sequences, with about 31% observed a single time. Samples came from axillary lymph nodes draining the breast cancer. This clonotype occurred many times. What it binds is not known. A much larger clone is a single base away; this may be a read error. This TCR was recovered from a female donor with breast cancer. Some clones in this sample may be carry-over from other donors' samples. The chain employs TRBV12-3 or TRBV12-4 and TRBJ2-7, with TRBD2 matching 13 bases. The source material was axillary lymph node tissue. The CDR3 bases are TGTGCCAGCAGTTTCAAGGGCCTGACTAGCGGGGGGAGAAGTCGCGAGCAGTACTTC. Translated, it gives CASSFKGLTSGGRSREQYF.